Presented here are 24 T cell receptor beta chains from one specimen sequenced in a study of T cell responses to AZD1222 COVID-19 vaccine. Sequenced by immunoSEQ multiplex PCR; TCRdb stores in-frame clones only, minus some. The sample carries about 150,000 clones, 80% to 95% recorded once. This sample comprised peripheral blood, obtained 28 days after the second AZD1222 dose. These TCRs come from an adult who received the AZD1222 COVID-19 vaccine.

V gene TRBV28 combines with J gene TRBJ2-7; 7 nucleotides match TRBD1. In germline, CDR1 is MDHEN, CDR2 SYDVKM. The CDR3 is 12 residues long. The J segment lost 6 bases and the V segment lost 4 bases, leaving 3 bases of the junction unmatched. The CDR3, as DNA: TGTGCCAGCAGTTCCCCAGGGGGCGAGCAGTACTTC. Translated, it gives CASSSPGGEQYF.

The chain links TRBV30 to TRBJ1-5; D not resolved. Trimming pared 0 bases from V and 4 bases from J, leaving 10 bases between. Germline V gene sequence: CDR1 GTSNPN, CDR2 SVGIG (reference sequence). CDR3 size: 14 residues. CDR3 in amino acids: CAWSVLTVNQPQHF. The CDR3 bases are TGTGCCTGGAGTGTACTCACAGTAAATCAGCCCCAGCATTTT.

The rearrangement links TRBV7-2 to TRBJ2-6; 7 positions match TRBD1. The junction had 1 base not matched to a gene; V was cut back by 5 bases and J by 3 bases. Germline CDR1 and CDR2: SGHTA and FQGNSA. The CDR3 contains 14 residues. CDR3 region: CASSRTGGANVLTF. The CDR3 nucleotides read TGTGCCAGCAGCCGGACAGGTGGGGCCAACGTCCTGACTTTC.

V gene TRBV29-1 combines with J gene TRBJ1-1; D might be TRBD1 (6 bases). The CDR3 consists of 11 residues. V shed 7 bases and J shed 7 bases, with 13 bases lying between them. Germline V lookup: CDR1 SQVTM, CDR2 ANQGSEA. CDR3 coding DNA: TGCAGCGCCCCGGAGGGGGTTGAAGCTTTCTTT. This sequence encodes CSAPEGVEAFF.

V and J are TRBV20-1 and TRBJ2-7; D is perhaps TRBD1 (6 bases). V shed 3 bases and J shed 3 bases, with 18 bases lying between them. The CDR3 has 15 amino acids. Germline V gene sequence: CDR1 DFQATT, CDR2 SNEGSKA (reference sequence). For the CDR3, the DNA is TGCAGTGCTAGTGCTGACAGGACCCCCATCTACGAGCAGTACTTC. Translated, it gives CSASADRTPIYEQYF.

The chain joins TRBV5-5 to TRBJ1-1, with D perhaps matching TRBD1 (5 bases). This CDR3 is 14 amino acids long. The V end was cut by 5 bases, the J end by 4 bases, with 15 bases between. Germline loops: CDR1 SGHKS, CDR2 YYEKEE (reference sequence). The CDR3 loop reads CASSFQGFSTEAFF. For the CDR3, the DNA is TGTGCCAGCAGTTTCCAGGGCTTCAGCACTGAAGCTTTCTTT.

The rearrangement joins TRBV27 to TRBJ2-1; TRBD2 matches at 13 bases. The CDR3 totals 16 residues. Germline CDR1 reads MNHEY; CDR2 reads SMNVEV (reference sequence). The V segment lost 6 bases and the J segment 4 bases; nucleotides outside the gene matches: 6. CDR3: CASRGLAGAGYNEQFF. As DNA, the CDR3 is TGTGCCAGCAGAGGACTAGCGGGAGCAGGGTACAATGAGCAGTTCTTC.

For the CDR3, the DNA is TGTGCCAGTAACCTCCGGGACGGTGTCCAAGAGACCCAGTACTTC. Its protein product is CASNLRDGVQETQYF. This chain joins TRBV19 and TRBJ2-5, with D tentatively TRBD1 or TRBD2 (5 bases each). The CDR3 runs 15 residues. The germline V gene has CDR1 LNHDA and CDR2 SQIVND (reference sequence). The germline V and J ends were trimmed by 7 bases and 1 base, with 16 bases remaining between them.

This chain uses TRBV19 with TRBJ1-5; weak D call: TRBD1 (5 bases). V lost 4 bases, J lost 6 bases, and 16 bases lay in between. Germline loops: CDR1 LNHDA, CDR2 SQIVND (reference sequence). The CDR3 covers 15 residues. CDR3 DNA sequence: TGTGCCAGTAGTACAAAAGGCCTTAGGGGTCAGCCCCAGCATTTT. It translates to CASSTKGLRGQPQHF. Full variable domain (rest looked up from reference TRBV19 and TRBJ1-5): DGGITQSPKYLFRKEGQNVTLSCEQNLNHDAMYWYRQDPGQGLRLIYYSQIVNDFQKGDIAEGYSVSREKKESFPLTVTSAQKNPTAFYLCASSTKGLRGQPQHFGDGTRLSIL.

The V call is TRBV9, the J call TRBJ2-1; 9 nucleotides line up with TRBD2. Germline V lookup: CDR1 SGDLS, CDR2 YYNGEE. This CDR3 contains 16 residues. The V and J ends lost 0 bases and 7 bases, in that order; junction bases with no gene match: 8. This CDR3 is CASSVGPAGGSNEQFF. CDR3 bases: TGTGCCAGCAGCGTAGGACCAGCGGGAGGAAGTAATGAGCAGTTCTTC.

V and J are TRBV5-1 and TRBJ2-7; a weak D match, TRBD2 (6 bases). Trimming pared 4 bases from V and 0 bases from J, leaving 14 bases between. The CDR3 runs to 15 residues. Germline CDR1 SGHRS, CDR2 YFSETQ. CDR3 coding DNA: TGCGCCAGCAGCGTAGGCGGGGCGAGCTCCTACGAGCAGTACTTC. It encodes CASSVGGASSYEQYF. Full variable domain (outside the CDR3, taken from reference TRBV5-1 and TRBJ2-7): KAGVTQTPRYLIKTRGQQVTLSCSPISGHRSVSWYQQTPGQGLQFLFEYFSETQRNKGNFPGRFSGRQFSNSRSEMNVSTLELGDSALYLCASSVGGASSYEQYFGPGTRLTVT.

The V call is TRBV7-8, the J call TRBJ1-3, with TRBD1 as a possible D gene (6 bases). The CDR3 runs to 14 residues. The V end was cut by 4 bases, the J end by 4 bases, with 11 bases between. The germline CDR1 and CDR2 sequences are SGHVS and FQNEAQ. The CDR3 region is CASSSGAGGNTIYF. DNA of the CDR3: TGTGCCAGCAGCTCGGGGGCGGGGGGAAACACCATATATTTT.

The rearrangement uses TRBV6-5 and TRBJ2-2; the D call may be TRBD1 or TRBD2 (5 bases each). Trimming pared 7 bases from V and 6 bases from J, leaving 18 bases between. The CDR3 is made up of 15 amino acids. Germline V gene sequence: CDR1 MNHEY, CDR2 SVGAGI. CDR3 sequence (DNA): TGTGCCAGCAATCGTGATGGGGGAACGGCCGGGGAGCTGTTTTTT. This translates into CASNRDGGTAGELFF.

This chain uses TRBV6-5 with TRBJ1-2, with D perhaps matching TRBD1 (6 bases). Trimming left V 6 bases short and J 5 bases short, with 16 bases between. The CDR3 extends over 14 amino acids. Looked up from germline, CDR1 is MNHEY and CDR2 is SVGAGI. The CDR3 protein is CASSLRTARYGYTF. The CDR3 DNA is TGTGCCAGCAGCCTACGGACAGCTAGATATGGCTACACCTTC.

The chain has TRBV5-5 and TRBJ1-2, with D uncertain. In germline, CDR1 is SGHKS, CDR2 YYEKEE (reference sequence). V was shortened by 0 bases and J by 2 bases, with 11 bases between the two germline ends. The CDR3 runs to 15 residues. The CDR3 spells CASSLDWGLNYGYTF. The CDR3 region has the DNA TGTGCCAGCAGCTTGGATTGGGGTTTAAACTATGGCTACACCTTC.

The chain has TRBV3-1 (or the pseudogene TRBV3-2) and TRBJ1-1, with D possibly TRBD1 on 5 matching bases. Germline lookup yields CDR1 LGHDT and CDR2 YNNKEL (reference sequence). This CDR3 has 16 residues. Trimming shortened V by 4 bases and J by 8 bases, and 23 bases separated the two germline ends. CDR3 amino acids: CASSPTNGKGAPEAFF. In nucleotides, the CDR3 is TGTGCCAGCAGCCCGACAAATGGGAAAGGGGCCCCCGAAGCTTTCTTT.

V is TRBV10-3 and J is TRBJ2-2; tentatively, D is TRBD2 (5 bases). Trimming pared 5 bases from V and 7 bases from J, leaving 11 bases between. Germline assignment: CDR1 ENHRY and CDR2 SYGVKD. This CDR3 is 13 amino acids long. CDR3 bases: TGTGCCATCAGTAGCGGACCGGGCGGGGAGCTGTTTTTT. Translated: CAISSGPGGELFF.

The V gene is TRBV19, the J gene TRBJ1-2; D remains ambiguous. There are 13 residues in the CDR3. The germline V gene has CDR1 LNHDA and CDR2 SQIVND (reference sequence). The V end lost 5 bases, the J end lost 4 bases, and 11 bases lay between the germline ends. CDR3 bases: TGTGCCAGTAGTGCCGGAACCCGCTATGGCTACACCTTC. Translated: CASSAGTRYGYTF.

This chain joins TRBV6-5 and TRBJ2-3; D might be TRBD2 (5 bases). The CDR3 is 15 amino acids. Trimming shortened V by 0 bases and J by 4 bases, and 11 bases separated the two germline ends. Germline loops: CDR1 MNHEY, CDR2 SVGAGI. The CDR3 coding sequence is TGTGCCAGCAGTTACTCGAGGGAGTTCGCAGATACGCAGTATTTT. Translating gives CASSYSREFADTQYF.

The chain couples TRBV6-5 to TRBJ1-2; TRBD1 agrees at 7 bases. Germline values: CDR1 MNHEY, CDR2 SVGAGI. The trim removed 3 bases at V and 4 bases at J, leaving 5 bases unmatched. The CDR3 runs to 14 residues. Written as DNA, the CDR3 is TGTGCCAGCAGTTATTCACAGGGGACCTATGGCTACACCTTC. Amino acid sequence: CASSYSQGTYGYTF.

This chain connects TRBV24-1 to TRBJ1-1, with D perhaps TRBD1 (6 bases). The CDR3 contains 13 residues. In germline, CDR1 is KGHDR, CDR2 SFDVKD. Trimming removed 5 bases from V and 7 bases from J, with 13 bases in between. CDR3 DNA sequence: TGTGCCACCAGTGCCCCAGGGGTGGGTGAAGCTTTCTTT. Its protein product is CATSAPGVGEAFF.

The V and J genes are TRBV19 and TRBJ2-2, with D uncertain. Germline V lookup: CDR1 LNHDA, CDR2 SQIVND (reference sequence). CDR3 length: 14 residues. The V end was cut by 5 bases, the J end by 2 bases, with 9 bases between. The CDR3 loop is CASSPGPNTGELFF. DNA for the CDR3: TGTGCCAGTAGTCCTGGACCTAACACCGGGGAGCTGTTTTTT.

The chain employs TRBV9 and TRBJ1-1; D may be TRBD1 (6 bases). The germline CDR1 and CDR2 sequences are SGDLS and YYNGEE. Deletions cut 0 bases from V and 1 base from J, with 10 bases between. CDR3 size: 15 residues. This chain's CDR3 is CASSVAGGGNTEAFF. CDR3 DNA sequence: TGTGCCAGCAGCGTAGCTGGAGGGGGGAACACTGAAGCTTTCTTT.

Only a few counts were recorded for this clone. CDR3 residues: CASSLDFYEQYF. The DNA of the CDR3 is TGCGCCAGCAGCTTAGACTTCTACGAGCAGTACTTC. The V and J genes are TRBV5-1 and TRBJ2-7, with D uncertain. Trimming removed 2 bases at V and 3 bases at J, with 6 bases between. The CDR3 length is 12 residues. CDR1 is SGHRS and CDR2 is YFSETQ in the germline V gene.